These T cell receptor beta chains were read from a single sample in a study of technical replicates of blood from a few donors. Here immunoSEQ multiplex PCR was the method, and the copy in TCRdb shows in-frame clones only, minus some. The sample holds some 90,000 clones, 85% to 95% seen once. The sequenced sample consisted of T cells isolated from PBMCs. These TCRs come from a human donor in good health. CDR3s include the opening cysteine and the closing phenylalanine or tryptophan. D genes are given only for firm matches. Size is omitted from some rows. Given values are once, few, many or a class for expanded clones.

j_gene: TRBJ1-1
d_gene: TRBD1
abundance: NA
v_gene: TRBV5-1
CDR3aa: CASSAYRGPLETEAFF
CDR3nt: TGCGCCAGCAGCGCCTACAGGGGGCCGTTAGAGACTGAAGCTTTCTTT

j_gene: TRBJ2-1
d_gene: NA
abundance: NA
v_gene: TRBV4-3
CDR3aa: CASSQDPLAPHNEQFF
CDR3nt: TGCGCCAGCAGCCAAGACCCACTAGCTCCTCACAATGAGCAGTTCTTC

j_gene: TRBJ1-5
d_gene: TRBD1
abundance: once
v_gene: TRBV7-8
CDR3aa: CASSLGVTGVNQPQHF
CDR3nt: TGTGCCAGCAGCTTAGGTGTGACAGGGGTCAATCAGCCCCAGCATTTT

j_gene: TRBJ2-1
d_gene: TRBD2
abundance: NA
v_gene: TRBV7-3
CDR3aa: CASSLGEGPYNEQFF
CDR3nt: TGTGCCAGCAGCTTAGGGGAGGGCCCCTACAATGAGCAGTTCTTC

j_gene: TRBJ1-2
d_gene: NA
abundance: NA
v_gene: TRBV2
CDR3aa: CASSYGGWGYTF
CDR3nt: TGTGCCAGCAGTTATGGGGGGTGGGGCTACACCTTC

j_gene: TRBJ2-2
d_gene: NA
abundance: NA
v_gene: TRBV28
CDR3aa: CASSFLPGELFF
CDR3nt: TGTGCCAGCAGTTTCCTCCCCGGGGAGCTGTTTTTT

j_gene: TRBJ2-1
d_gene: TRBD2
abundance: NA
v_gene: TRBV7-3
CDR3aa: CASRTSGGNEQFF
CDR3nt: TGTGCCAGCAGGACTAGCGGGGGGAATGAGCAGTTCTTC

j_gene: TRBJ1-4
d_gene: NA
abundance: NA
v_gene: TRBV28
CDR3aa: CASRGSEKLFF
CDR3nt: TGTGCCAGCAGGGGGAGTGAAAAACTGTTTTTT

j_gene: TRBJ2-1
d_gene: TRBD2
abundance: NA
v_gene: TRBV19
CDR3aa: CASSDSSGSNEQFF
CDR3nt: TGTGCCAGTAGCGATAGTAGCGGGAGCAATGAGCAGTTCTTC

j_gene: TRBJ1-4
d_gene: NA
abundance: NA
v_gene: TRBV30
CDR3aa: CAWSGTDEKLFF
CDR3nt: TGTGCCTGGAGTGGGACAGATGAAAAACTGTTTTTT

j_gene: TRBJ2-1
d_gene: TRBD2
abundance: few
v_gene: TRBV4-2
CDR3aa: CASSQGLADLNEQFF
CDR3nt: TGTGCCAGCAGCCAAGGACTAGCGGATCTCAATGAGCAGTTCTTC

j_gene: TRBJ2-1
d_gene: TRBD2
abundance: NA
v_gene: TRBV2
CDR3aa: CASSERSGNYNEQFF
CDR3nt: TGTGCCAGCAGTGAAAGAAGCGGGAACTACAATGAGCAGTTCTTC

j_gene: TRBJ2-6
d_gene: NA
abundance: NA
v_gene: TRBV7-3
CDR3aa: CASSSSISTAIFGANVLTF
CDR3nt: TGTGCCAGCAGCTCTTCTATAAGTACAGCCATCTTTGGGGCCAACGTCCTGACTTTC

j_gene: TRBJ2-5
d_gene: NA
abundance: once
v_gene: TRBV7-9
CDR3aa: CASSFRETQYF
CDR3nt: TGTGCCAGCAGCTTCCGTGAGACCCAGTACTTC

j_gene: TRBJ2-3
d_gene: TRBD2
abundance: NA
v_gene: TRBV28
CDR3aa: CASSPTSGRGADTQYF
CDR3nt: TGTGCCAGCAGTCCGACTAGCGGGAGAGGGGCAGATACGCAGTATTTT

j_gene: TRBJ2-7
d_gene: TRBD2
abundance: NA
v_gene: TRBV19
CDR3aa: CASSPGLVYEQYF
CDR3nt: TGTGCCAGTTCGCCGGGACTAGTCTACGAGCAGTACTTC

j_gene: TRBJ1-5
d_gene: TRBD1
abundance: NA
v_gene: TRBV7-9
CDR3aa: CASSPGTANQPQHF
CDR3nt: TGTGCCAGCAGCCCGGGGACAGCAAATCAGCCCCAGCATTTT

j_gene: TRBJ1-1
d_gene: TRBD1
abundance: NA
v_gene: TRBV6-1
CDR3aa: CASSDLGQVGQAFF
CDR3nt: TGTGCCAGCAGTGACCTCGGACAGGTCGGGCAGGCTTTCTTT

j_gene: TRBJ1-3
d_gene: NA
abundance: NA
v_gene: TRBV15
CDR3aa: CATSPLTGNTIYF
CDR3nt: TGTGCCACCAGCCCTTTAACTGGAAACACCATATATTTT

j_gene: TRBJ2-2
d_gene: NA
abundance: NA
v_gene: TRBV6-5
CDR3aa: CASSYSTETGELFF
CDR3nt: TGTGCCAGCAGTTACTCGACGGAGACCGGGGAGCTGTTTTTT

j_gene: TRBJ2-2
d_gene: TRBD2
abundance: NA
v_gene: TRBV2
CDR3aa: CASSELAGVTGELFF
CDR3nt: TGTGCCAGCAGTGAACTAGCGGGAGTCACCGGGGAGCTGTTTTTT

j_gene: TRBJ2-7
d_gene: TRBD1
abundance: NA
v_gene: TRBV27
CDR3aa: CASSFAGQGVNEQYF
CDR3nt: TGTGCCAGCAGTTTCGCAGGACAGGGGGTTAACGAGCAGTACTTC

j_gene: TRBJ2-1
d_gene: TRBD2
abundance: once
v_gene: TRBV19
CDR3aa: CASSILAGHYNEQFF
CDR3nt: TGTGCCAGTAGTATTCTAGCGGGCCACTACAATGAGCAGTTCTTC

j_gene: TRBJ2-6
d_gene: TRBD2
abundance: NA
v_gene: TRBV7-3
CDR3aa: CASSLLTSGRLHGANVLTF
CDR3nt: TGTGCCAGCAGCTTATTGACTAGCGGGAGATTACATGGGGCCAACGTCCTGACTTTC

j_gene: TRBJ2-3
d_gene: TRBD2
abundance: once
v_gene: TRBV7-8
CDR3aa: CASSTSGRTDTQYF
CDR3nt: TGTGCCAGCAGCACTAGCGGGAGGACAGATACGCAGTATTTT

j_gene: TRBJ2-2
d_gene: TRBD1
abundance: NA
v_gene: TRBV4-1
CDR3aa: CASSDRGGSTGELFF
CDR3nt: TGCGCCAGCAGCGACAGGGGTGGGAGCACCGGGGAGCTGTTTTTT

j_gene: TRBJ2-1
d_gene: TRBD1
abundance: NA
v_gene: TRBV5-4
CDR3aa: CASSRIQGGRYNEQFF
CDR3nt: TGTGCCAGCAGCCGAATACAGGGGGGCCGCTACAATGAGCAGTTCTTC

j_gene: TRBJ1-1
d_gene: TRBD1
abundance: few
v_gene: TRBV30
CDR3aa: CAWRDRPQTEAFF
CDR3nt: TGTGCCTGGAGGGACAGGCCACAAACTGAAGCTTTCTTT

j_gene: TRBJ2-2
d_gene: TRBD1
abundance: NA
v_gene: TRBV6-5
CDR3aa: CASSYFPGQDTGELFF
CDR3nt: TGTGCCAGCAGTTACTTTCCGGGACAGGACACCGGGGAGCTGTTTTTT

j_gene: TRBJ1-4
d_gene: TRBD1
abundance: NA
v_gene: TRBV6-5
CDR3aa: CASSFGTANEKLFF
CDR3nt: TGTGCCAGCAGTTTCGGGACAGCAAATGAAAAACTGTTTTTT

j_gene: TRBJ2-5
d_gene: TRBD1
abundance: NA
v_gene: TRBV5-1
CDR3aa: CASSLGTGGGETQYF
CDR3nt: TGCGCCAGCAGCTTGGGGACAGGGGGGGGCGAGACCCAGTACTTC

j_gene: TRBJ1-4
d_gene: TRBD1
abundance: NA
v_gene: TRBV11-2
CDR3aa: CASEGAGEKLFF
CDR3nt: TGTGCCTCAGAGGGGGCGGGAGAAAAACTGTTTTTT

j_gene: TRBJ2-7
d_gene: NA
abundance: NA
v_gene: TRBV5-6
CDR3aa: CASSLTLGPYEQYF
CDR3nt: TGTGCCAGCAGCTTGACGCTGGGGCCCTACGAGCAGTACTTC

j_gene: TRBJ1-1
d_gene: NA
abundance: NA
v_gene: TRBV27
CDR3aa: CASSPSWGEANTEAFF
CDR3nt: TGTGCCAGCAGTCCCTCCTGGGGGGAGGCTAACACTGAAGCTTTCTTT

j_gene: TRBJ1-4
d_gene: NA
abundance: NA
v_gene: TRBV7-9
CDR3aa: CASGGEGSTEKLFF
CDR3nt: TGTGCCAGCGGAGGGGAAGGGTCTACTGAAAAACTGTTTTTT

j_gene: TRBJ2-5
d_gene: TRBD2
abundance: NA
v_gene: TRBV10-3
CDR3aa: CAISESRMVAGGLKGETQYF
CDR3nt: TGTGCCATCAGTGAGTCGAGAATGGTAGCGGGAGGCCTTAAGGGAGAGACCCAGTACTTC

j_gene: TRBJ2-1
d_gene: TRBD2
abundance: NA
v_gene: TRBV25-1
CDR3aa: CASSEGTSGRLDEQFF
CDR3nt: TGTGCCAGCAGTGAGGGGACTAGCGGGAGGTTAGATGAGCAGTTCTTC

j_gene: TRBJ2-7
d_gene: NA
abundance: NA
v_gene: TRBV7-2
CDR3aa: CASSLRSQLAYEQYF
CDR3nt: TGTGCCAGCAGCTTAAGGTCACAGTTAGCCTACGAGCAGTACTTC

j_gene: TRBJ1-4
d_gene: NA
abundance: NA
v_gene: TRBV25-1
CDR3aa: CASKGFGGSNEKLFF
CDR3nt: TGTGCCAGCAAGGGGTTCGGCGGGAGCAATGAAAAACTGTTTTTT

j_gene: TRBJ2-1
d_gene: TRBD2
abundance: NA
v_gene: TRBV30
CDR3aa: CAWSSGSLIDEQFF
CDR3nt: TGTGCCTGGAGTAGCGGGAGCCTTATCGATGAGCAGTTCTTC

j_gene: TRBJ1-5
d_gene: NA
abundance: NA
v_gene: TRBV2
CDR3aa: CASSDQDNQPQHF
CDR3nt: TGTGCCAGCAGTGATCAGGATAATCAGCCCCAGCATTTT

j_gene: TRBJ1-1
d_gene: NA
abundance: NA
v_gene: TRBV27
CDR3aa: CASSLFAPVNTEAFF
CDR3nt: TGTGCCAGCAGTTTATTCGCGCCCGTGAACACTGAAGCTTTCTTT

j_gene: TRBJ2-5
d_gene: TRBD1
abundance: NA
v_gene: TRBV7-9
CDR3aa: CASSSGQGISQYF
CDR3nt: TGTGCCAGCAGCTCCGGACAGGGAATTTCCCAGTACTTC

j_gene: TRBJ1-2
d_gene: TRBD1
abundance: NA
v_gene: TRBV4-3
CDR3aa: CASSQESLRQGPDSDYGYTF
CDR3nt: TGCGCCAGCAGCCAAGAGTCCCTCAGACAGGGGCCAGATTCGGACTATGGCTACACCTTC

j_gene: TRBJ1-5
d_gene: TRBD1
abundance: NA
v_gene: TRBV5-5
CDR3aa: CASSLQGNSNQPQHF
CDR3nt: TGTGCCAGCAGCCTACAGGGGAATAGCAATCAGCCCCAGCATTTT